These T cell receptor beta chains were read from a single sample in a study of blood T cell repertoires in COVID-19. TCRdb's copy holds only in-frame clones and misses some; the assay was immunoSEQ multiplex PCR. The top ten clones hold over 6% of a sample with about 240,000 clones, about 88% of them seen once. The sequenced sample consisted of peripheral blood. Receptor source: a woman aged 70 to 79 with active or convalescent COVID-19. Both conserved end residues are part of each CDR3. The D gene is left open where the match is weak. Size is stated for part of the rows, as once, few or many counts, or as a class when the clone is expanded.

>TRBV2|-|TRBJ1-4|-
TGTGCCAGCAGTGGTCAGGGCGGTGAAAAACTGTTTTTT
CASSGQGGEKLFF
>TRBV7-2|-|TRBJ2-1|-
TGTGCCAGCAGCTTGGGGGCGGCGGTCTCCTACAATGAGCAGTTCTTC
CASSLGAAVSYNEQFF
>TRBV9|-|TRBJ2-1|-
TGTGCCAGCAGCCGTAGCTCCAGATACAATGAGCAGTTCTTC
CASSRSSRYNEQFF
>TRBV20-1|-|TRBJ2-5|-
TGCAGTGCTAGTCGCGGCCTATTGGAGACCCAGTACTTC
CSASRGLLETQYF
>TRBV13|-|TRBJ2-2|TRBD1
TGTGCCAGCAGCTTCGGCAGGGGGCTGACCGGGGAGCTGTTTTTT
CASSFGRGLTGELFF
>TRBV10-1|few|TRBJ2-7|TRBD1
TGCGCCAGCAGTGGGGACAGCTCCTACGAGCAGTACTTC
CASSGDSSYEQYF
>TRBV6-1|-|TRBJ2-2|-
TGTGCCAGCAGTGAACTTACAGCGAACACCGGGGAGCTGTTTTTT
CASSELTANTGELFF
>TRBV10-3|-|TRBJ2-2|-
TGTGCCGTTCAGGGTACCGGGGAGCTGTTTTTT
CAVQGTGELFF
>TRBV7-8|-|TRBJ1-6|TRBD1
TGTGCCAGCAGCTTATTTAGAACAGGGGTTCAAGGTTCACCCCTCCACTTT
CASSLFRTGVQGSPLHF
>TRBV15|once|TRBJ2-7|TRBD1
TGTGCCACCAGCAGAAACACAGGGGGCGGATACGAGCAGTACTTC
CATSRNTGGGYEQYF
>TRBV11-2|-|TRBJ2-5|TRBD2
TGTGCCAGCAGCTTAGTCGGACTAGCGGGGGTGGAGACCCAGTACTTC
CASSLVGLAGVETQYF
>TRBV25-1|-|TRBJ1-1|-
TGTGCCAGCAGTGGGACCTCCGGGAGCAACACTGAAGCTTTCTTT
CASSGTSGSNTEAFF
>TRBV9|-|TRBJ2-7|-
TGTGCCAGCAGCGTAGCTGGACAGACCTACGAGCAGTACTTC
CASSVAGQTYEQYF
>TRBV6-5|-|TRBJ1-6|TRBD1
TGTGCCAGCAGCAGAACAGGGGTGGATTCACCCCTCCACTTT
CASSRTGVDSPLHF
>TRBV27|-|TRBJ1-2|-
TGTGCCAGCAGTTTCGAGGGAATTGGCTACACCTTC
CASSFEGIGYTF
>TRBV27|-|TRBJ2-3|TRBD1
TGTGCCAGCAGTTTTAGGGGGCCGGGAGATACGCAGTATTTT
CASSFRGPGDTQYF
>TRBV6-5|-|TRBJ1-1|-
TGTGCCCTCGCGGAGGTTTCAAACACTGAAGCTTTCTTT
CALAEVSNTEAFF
>TRBV18|-|TRBJ2-5|-
TGTGCCAGCTCACCACAAATAGGGAGTGGACAGAAGGGAGAGACCCAGTACTTC
CASSPQIGSGQKGETQYF
>TRBV5-1|-|TRBJ1-2|-
TGCGCCAGCAGTCCAACAGGCGGCTATGGCTACACCTTC
CASSPTGGYGYTF
>TRBV29-1|-|TRBJ1-2|-
TGCAGCGTTGCCCCTCATTCACCGGAGGAGAATGGCTACACCTTC
CSVAPHSPEENGYTF
>TRBV3-1/TRBV3-2|-|TRBJ1-2|TRBD1
TGTGCCAGCAGCCAAGATCGACAGGGGGTCATCTATGGCTACACCTTC
CASSQDRQGVIYGYTF
>TRBV23-1|-|TRBJ2-5|TRBD1
TGCGCCAGCGGCGACAGGGGATCGGTTCAAGAGACCCAGTACTTC
CASGDRGSVQETQYF
>TRBV12-5|-|TRBJ1-5|-
TGTGCTAGTGGCTCAGAGCCGGGGATGGCCCAGCATTTT
CASGSEPGMAQHF
>TRBV5-1|-|TRBJ2-7|-
TGCGCCAGCAGCATCGAGGTGACAGGAGGCGAGCAGTACTTC
CASSIEVTGGEQYF
>TRBV19|-|TRBJ2-1|TRBD1
TGTGCCAGTAGCCGGGACAGGGCTTCGTTTGGGCAGTTCTTC
CASSRDRASFGQFF
>TRBV7-9|once|TRBJ1-4|-
TGTGCCAGCAGCCGGAATTGGGGCAATGAAAAACTGTTTTTT
CASSRNWGNEKLFF
>TRBV10-2|-|TRBJ1-5|TRBD1
TGCGCCAGCAGAGGGACAGGGAATCAGCCCCAGCATTTT
CASRGTGNQPQHF
>TRBV19|few|TRBJ1-2|-
TGTGCCAGTATCGAGAGTAACTATGGCTACACCTTC
CASIESNYGYTF
>TRBV7-2|once|TRBJ2-7|TRBD2
TGTGCCAGCAGCTTACAGCGGGGGAGCTCCTACGAGCAGTACTTC
CASSLQRGSSYEQYF
>TRBV5-4|-|TRBJ1-1|-
TGTGCCAGCAGCTTGGGGGTTGGACAGATGAACACTGAAGCTTTCTTT
CASSLGVGQMNTEAFF
>TRBV25-1|-|TRBJ1-2|TRBD1
TGTGCCAGCAGTAAGGGACAGGCCCGGGTCGGCGGCTACACCTTC
CASSKGQARVGGYTF
>TRBV3-1/TRBV3-2|-|TRBJ1-5|-
TGTGCCAGCAGCCCTAAGGGGACGGGAGGGAGACAGCCCCAGCATTTT
CASSPKGTGGRQPQHF
>TRBV7-2|once|TRBJ2-5|TRBD2
TGTGCCAGCAGCTGGGGACTAGCGGGGGCGGGAGAGACCCAGTACTTC
CASSWGLAGAGETQYF
>TRBV11-2|-|TRBJ1-2|TRBD1
TGTGCCAGCAGCACGCGACAGGGGAATGGCTACACCTTC
CASSTRQGNGYTF
>TRBV7-9|-|TRBJ1-2|-
TGTGCCAGCAGCTTAGAGTCCACAGGGAACTATGGCTACACCTTC
CASSLESTGNYGYTF
>TRBV7-3|-|TRBJ1-4|-
TGTGCCAGCAGCTTGGGGGGACGGCCGCTCTTGGGGTCTAATGAAAAACTGTTTTTT
CASSLGGRPLLGSNEKLFF
>TRBV6-1|-|TRBJ1-1|TRBD1
TGTGCCAGCAGTGAAGGGCGATTGGGACAGACAGCTTTCTTT
CASSEGRLGQTAFF
>TRBV5-1|-|TRBJ2-7|-
TGCGCCAGCAGCTTGGTGGCGGGGGCTGGGGAGCAGTACTTC
CASSLVAGAGEQYF
>TRBV5-1|-|TRBJ2-1|-
TGCGCCAGCAGCACGAATTCCCAACCGGTGGACAATGAGCAGTTCTTC
CASSTNSQPVDNEQFF
>TRBV5-6|-|TRBJ2-2|-
TGTGCCAGCAGCTTGCAGGGAAGGAGCACCGGGGAGCTGTTTTTT
CASSLQGRSTGELFF
>TRBV7-2|-|TRBJ1-1|-
TGTGCCAGCATCTACAACACGGGGAACACTGAAGCTTTCTTT
CASIYNTGNTEAFF
>TRBV15|-|TRBJ2-3|-
TGTGCCACCAGCAGAGACAGGGCGCTTAGCACAGATACGCAGTATTTT
CATSRDRALSTDTQYF
>TRBV6-2/TRBV6-3|few|TRBJ1-4|TRBD1
TGTGCCAGCAGCCAATACAGGGGTCGAGAAAAACTGTTTTTT
CASSQYRGREKLFF
>TRBV24-1|-|TRBJ2-5|TRBD2
TGTGCCACCAGTGACCGGGGACTAGCGGGGGCCCTGGGGGGGACCCAGTACTTC
CATSDRGLAGALGGTQYF
>TRBV19|-|TRBJ2-2|-
TGTGCCAGTAGTATAAATCGGCAGGGAAACACCGGGGAGCTGTTTTTT
CASSINRQGNTGELFF
>TRBV7-9|-|TRBJ2-5|TRBD2
TGTGCCAGCCAGGGGACTAGCGGGGGAGAGACCCAGTACTTC
CASQGTSGGETQYF
>TRBV5-1|-|TRBJ2-1|-
TGCGCCAGCAGCACTATCGGGGGTCTCTACAATGAGCAGTTCTTC
CASSTIGGLYNEQFF
>TRBV6-5|-|TRBJ1-2|-
TGTGCCAGCGTACCTTATCCCGACGGAGCCTATGGCTACACCTTC
CASVPYPDGAYGYTF
>TRBV18|-|TRBJ1-5|TRBD1
TGTGCCAGCTCAAAAACAGGGGGGATTCAGCCCCAGCATTTT
CASSKTGGIQPQHF
>TRBV4-3|-|TRBJ1-2|TRBD1
TGCGCCAGCAGTCCGACAGGGGTCGGCTACACCTTC
CASSPTGVGYTF
>TRBV5-6|-|TRBJ1-5|-
TGTGCCAGCAGCTTGGTCAGGGCTTACAATCAGCCCCAGCATTTT
CASSLVRAYNQPQHF
>TRBV5-1|once|TRBJ1-4|TRBD1
TGCGCCAGCAGTCGGCCGGGACAGGGGGAGGAGGAAAAACTGTTTTTT
CASSRPGQGEEEKLFF
>TRBV4-1|-|TRBJ1-1|TRBD1
TGCGCCAGCAGCCAAGACCCAGGGGGATGGACTGAAGCTTTCTTT
CASSQDPGGWTEAFF
>TRBV5-1|-|TRBJ1-6|TRBD1
TGCGCCAGCAGCCGAGGGACAGGGGGCATAAGCTCCTATAATTCACCCCTCCACTTT
CASSRGTGGISSYNSPLHF
>TRBV6-5|-|TRBJ2-7|-
TGTGCCAGCAGTACGGTCATGAGAGTAGAGCAGTACTTC
CASSTVMRVEQYF
>TRBV19|-|TRBJ1-1|TRBD1
TGTGCCAGTAGTATTGCAGGGACAGTGACCATTGTTAGAGCTTTCTTT
CASSIAGTVTIVRAFF
>TRBV24-1|-|TRBJ2-3|-
TGTGCCACCAGCCGCCCGGGGGGCACAGATACGCAGTATTTT
CATSRPGGTDTQYF
>TRBV6-6|-|TRBJ2-1|TRBD2
TGTGCCACCGCGAGGGAGGGCAATGAGCAGTTCTTC
CATAREGNEQFF
>TRBV29-1|-|TRBJ1-5|TRBD1
TGCAGCGTTCTCCCCCCATCCCGGGACAGGGATTGGAATCAGCCCCAGCATTTT
CSVLPPSRDRDWNQPQHF
>TRBV19|-|TRBJ1-5|-
TGTGCCAGTAGTAAAACGGGTACGAGCAATCAGCCCCAGCATTTT
CASSKTGTSNQPQHF